The entry below describes one T cell receptor (beta chain). The same CDR3 can be traced to other DNA sequences in this sample. Clones were read by immunoSEQ multiplex PCR, and TCRdb kept only the in-frame ones, dropping some. The sample shows around 300,000 clones, around 90% of them seen only once. This record belongs to a study of blood T cell repertoires in COVID-19. On the study more broadly: PBMCs, B-cell-depleted T cells, or T cells provided the cDNA or gDNA that made up the material.

The J segment lost 2 bases and the V segment lost 5 bases, leaving 3 bases of the junction unmatched. The CDR3 is made up of 14 amino acids. Per germline, CDR1 LNHDA and CDR2 SQIVND (reference sequence). This receptor was obtained from a woman aged 40-49 years who had recovered from COVID-19. Sample: PBMCs or T cells enriched from blood (not recorded which). This sequence joins TRBV19 and TRBJ1-2, with 9 bases that match TRBD1. CDR3 in DNA: TGTGCCAGTAGTCGACAGGGGGTGAACTATGGCTACACCTTC. It is translated as CASSRQGVNYGYTF.